The 7 T cell receptor beta chains presented below share a single source sample, sequenced in a study of T cells in localized non-small cell lung cancer. Assay: immunoSEQ multiplex PCR; the TCRdb copy retains only in-frame clones and omits some. The sample lists about 1,600 clones; approximately 15% were seen once. The material was normal lung tissue next to the tumor, obtained before any cancer treatment. The receptor set was obtained from a male donor aged 60 or over with stage III squamous cell lung carcinoma.

This chain links TRBV6-8 with TRBJ1-2; weak D call: TRBD1 (6 bases). The CDR3 contains 17 residues. In germline, CDR1 is MNHGY, CDR2 SAAAGT. Trimming shortened V by 0 bases and J by 2 bases, and 16 bases separated the two germline ends. The CDR3 nucleotides read TGTGCCAGCAGTTACTCGAACCGTCTGACAGGCAACTATGGCTACACCTTC. Residues: CASSYSNRLTGNYGYTF.

This clone was found a few times. This rearrangement joins TRBV28 to TRBJ1-2; tentatively, D is TRBD1 (5 bases). Germline V gene sequence: CDR1 MDHEN, CDR2 SYDVKM. V dropped 3 bases and J dropped 8 bases, with 10 bases sitting between them. This CDR3 has 12 residues. The CDR3 region has the DNA TGTGCCAGCAGTTTCCCCGACAGCGGCTACACCTTC. Translation gives CASSFPDSGYTF.

This chain links TRBV6-8 with TRBJ1-1; 8 bases fit TRBD1. The CDR3 has 12 residues. Germline V gene data show CDR1 as MNHGY and CDR2 as SAAAGT. J was trimmed by 5 bases and V by 11 bases; bases with no gene match: 7. In nucleotides, the CDR3 is TGTGCCCACAGAACAGGGGGTACTGAAGCTTTCTTT. It translates to CAHRTGGTEAFF.

The sample holds a few counts of this clone. The genes are TRBV19 and TRBJ1-2; D is unresolved. The CDR3 loop spans 13 amino acids. Germline CDR1 is LNHDA and CDR2 is SQIVND (reference sequence). V was clipped by 7 bases and J by 4 bases, with 13 bases between them. The CDR3, as DNA: TGTGCCAGTAAGTTTTCTGCGGGCTATGGCTACACCTTC. Its protein is CASKFSAGYGYTF. The full variable domain, in which reference TRBV19 and TRBJ1-2 provide the parts outside the CDR3, is DGGITQSPKYLFRKEGQNVTLSCEQNLNHDAMYWYRQDPGQGLRLIYYSQIVNDFQKGDIAEGYSVSREKKESFPLTVTSAQKNPTAFYLCASKFSAGYGYTFGSGTRLTVV.

V is TRBV5-1 and J is TRBJ1-1; 8 positions match TRBD1. CDR3 length equals 15 residues. Germline loops: CDR1 SGHRS, CDR2 YFSETQ. The V segment lost 4 bases and the J segment 4 bases; nucleotides outside the gene matches: 9. The CDR3 nucleotides are TGCGCCAGCAGCCGGGACTCAACAGGGGGCACTGAAGCTTTCTTT. Translation gives CASSRDSTGGTEAFF.

This clone came up a few times. The V and J genes are TRBV11-3 and TRBJ1-4; TRBD1 agrees at 9 bases. This CDR3 region has 14 residues. V lost 3 bases and J lost 9; bases outside the gene matches: 5. Germline loops: CDR1 SGHNT, CDR2 YENEEA. The CDR3 is CASSLGTGYQKLFF. In DNA, the CDR3 is TGTGCCAGCAGCTTGGGGACAGGGTATCAAAAACTGTTTTTT.

There are a few counts of this clone. This rearrangement joins TRBV9 to TRBJ2-7; the match to TRBD1 covers 8 bases. The germline gives CDR1 SGDLS, CDR2 YYNGEE. Trimming removed 7 bases from V and 4 bases from J; junction bases left unmatched: 7. CDR3 length equals 13 residues. The DNA for the CDR3 is TGTGCCAGCGTCGACAGGGGAAGGTACGAGCAGTACTTC. The encoded protein is CASVDRGRYEQYF.